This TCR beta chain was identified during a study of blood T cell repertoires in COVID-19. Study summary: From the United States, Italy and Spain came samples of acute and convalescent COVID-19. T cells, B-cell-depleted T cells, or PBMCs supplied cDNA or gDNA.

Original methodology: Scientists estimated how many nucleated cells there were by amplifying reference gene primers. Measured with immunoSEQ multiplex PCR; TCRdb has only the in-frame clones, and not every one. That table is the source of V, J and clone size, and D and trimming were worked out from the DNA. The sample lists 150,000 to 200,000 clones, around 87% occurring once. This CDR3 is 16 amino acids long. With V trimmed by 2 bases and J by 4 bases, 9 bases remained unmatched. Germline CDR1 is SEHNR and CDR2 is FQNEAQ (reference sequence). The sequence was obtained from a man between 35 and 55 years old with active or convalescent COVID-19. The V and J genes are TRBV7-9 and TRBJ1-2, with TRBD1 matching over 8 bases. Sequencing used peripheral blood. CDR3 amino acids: CASSLSSGQGVYGYTF. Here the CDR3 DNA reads TGTGCCAGCAGCTTAAGCTCCGGACAGGGTGTCTATGGCTACACCTTC.